The sequence of this TCR beta chain was determined in a study of glioma-infiltrating T cells after dendritic cell vaccination. CDR1 GTSNPN and CDR2 SVGIG come from the germline V gene (reference sequence). This CDR3 is built from 11 residues. Trimming took 0 bases from V and 8 from J, leaving 7 bases between them. As to time point: after dendritic cell vaccination, including at tumor progression/relapse. Generated by immunoSEQ multiplex PCR, the TCRdb table keeps only in-frame clones and is missing some. The sample carries 99,000 or so clones, 90% recorded once. This sequence originates from a human donor with glioblastoma. This sample comprised blood, obtained after dendritic cell vaccination. The chain joins TRBV30 to TRBJ1-2, with D uncertain. Here the CDR3 DNA reads TGTGCCTGGAGTGTACAAGTGGGCTACACCTTC. Encoded protein: CAWSVQVGYTF.